This TCR beta chain was sequenced in a study of shared clonotypes between healthy human individuals. Regarding the study as a whole: Naive subsets generally had larger estimated richness than memory subsets.

The naive CD8 population came from CD45RO-negative cells selected for CCR7, without terminally differentiated effector memory CD45RA+ cells. Points on this clone: Its antigen is undetermined.

The CDR3 contains 16 residues. V lost 5 bases, J lost 6 bases, and 21 bases lay in between. Germline CDR1 reads LNHDA; CDR2 reads SQIVND (reference sequence). Repertoires were generated with immunoSEQ multiplex PCR, while TCRdb's copy carries only in-frame clones and drops some. Here the sample spans around 1.9 million clones, approximately 94% being singletons. Sequences were obtained from naive CD8+ T cells from PBMCs. The chain recombines TRBV19 with TRBJ2-3, with D possibly called TRBD1 or TRBD2 (5 bases each). This sequence was found in a man in his late teens or twenties in good health. Some clones in this sample may be carry-over from other donors' samples. Here the CDR3 DNA reads TGTGCCAGTAGTCCTGGGGGAGTAGCGAATTGGGATACGCAGTATTTT. This encodes CASSPGGVANWDTQYF.